These T cell receptor beta chains were read from a single sample in a study of shared clonotypes between healthy human individuals. Some clones are missing from TCRdb's copy, which holds only in-frame ones; the method was immunoSEQ multiplex PCR. The table lists 2 million to 2.5 million clones, 85% to 95% of them singletons. Sequences were obtained from naive CD4+ T cells from PBMCs. Receptors were obtained from a man between 18 and 29 years old in good health. Some clones in this sample may be carry-over from other donors' samples. Both conserved end residues are part of each CDR3. D genes are given only for firm matches. The size entry is marked missing in some rows and otherwise reads once, few, many or a size class.

j_call clone_size d_call v_call cdr3_aa cdr3_nt
TRBJ2-2 . TRBD1 TRBV28 CASSILTGGSKTGELFF TGTGCCAGCAGTATCCTGACAGGGGGCTCAAAGACCGGGGAGCTGTTTTTT
TRBJ2-7 once TRBD1 TRBV9 CASSAGQGPVYEQYF TGTGCCAGCAGCGCGGGACAGGGACCCGTCTACGAGCAGTACTTC
TRBJ2-7 . TRBD1 TRBV18 CASSQDRAPLNEQYF TGTGCCAGCTCACAGGACAGGGCCCCTCTGAACGAGCAGTACTTC
TRBJ2-5 . . TRBV14 CASSHLGRPPETQYF TGTGCCAGCAGCCATCTCGGGAGACCTCCAGAGACCCAGTACTTC
TRBJ2-3 once . TRBV5-1 CASRHRALSTDTQYF TGCGCCAGCAGACACAGGGCCCTTAGCACAGATACGCAGTATTTT
TRBJ2-3 once . TRBV27 CASTARPLGTQYF TGTGCCAGCACCGCCCGGCCATTGGGTACGCAGTATTTT
TRBJ1-3 . . TRBV30 CAWGPSGNTIYF TGTGCCTGGGGACCTTCTGGAAACACCATATATTTT
TRBJ2-3 . TRBD2 TRBV7-6 CASSLSLAGWDTQYF TGTGCCAGCAGCTTATCACTAGCGGGGTGGGATACGCAGTATTTT
TRBJ1-4 . TRBD1 TRBV11-2 CASSPLGTGPRGKLFF TGTGCCAGCAGTCCTCTGGGGACAGGCCCCAGGGGAAAACTGTTTTTT
TRBJ2-1 . . TRBV12-1 CASSFLAAGGHNEQFF TGTGCCAGCAGCTTCTTAGCAGCGGGAGGTCACAATGAGCAGTTCTTC
TRBJ1-1 . . TRBV28 CASSFRQTNTEAFF TGTGCCAGCAGTTTTCGACAGACGAACACTGAAGCTTTCTTT
TRBJ2-1 . TRBD2 TRBV5-1 CASSVGLAGGPYNEQFF TGCGCCAGCAGCGTCGGACTAGCGGGAGGGCCGTATAATGAGCAGTTCTTC
TRBJ2-1 once . TRBV5-1 CASSPTTYNEQFF TGCGCCAGCAGCCCAACGACCTACAATGAGCAGTTCTTC
TRBJ2-2 . TRBD2 TRBV2 CASSEAGLVAGELFF TGTGCCAGCAGTGAAGCGGGACTAGTGGCCGGGGAGCTGTTTTTT
TRBJ2-5 . . TRBV19 CASSPPGAGETQYF TGTGCCAGTAGCCCCCCGGGGGCCGGGGAGACCCAGTACTTC
TRBJ2-1 . . TRBV5-4 CASSPASRHDEQFF TGTGCCAGCAGTCCGGCGAGCCGGCATGATGAGCAGTTCTTC
TRBJ1-4 . . TRBV29-1 CSVGYATNEKLFF TGCAGCGTTGGGTATGCAACTAATGAAAAACTGTTTTTT
TRBJ2-7 once TRBD1 TRBV5-1 CASGIRDRAYEQYF TGCGCCAGCGGAATCCGGGACAGGGCCTACGAGCAGTACTTC
TRBJ2-3 . . TRBV5-1 CASSLNRLDTQYF TGCGCCAGCAGCTTGAACCGACTGGATACGCAGTATTTT
TRBJ2-7 . . TRBV28 CASSLSPGTAYEQYF TGTGCCAGCAGTTTAAGTCCCGGGACGGCCTACGAGCAGTACTTC
TRBJ2-5 . TRBD2 TRBV14 CASSPTGTSGKIQYF TGTGCCAGCAGCCCAACCGGGACTAGCGGGAAGATCCAGTACTTC
TRBJ2-7 . . TRBV28 CASSRRPEQYF TGTGCCAGCAGCAGACGGCCCGAGCAGTACTTC
TRBJ2-6 . . TRBV27 CASSFRLSGANVLTF TGTGCCAGCAGTTTTAGACTCTCTGGGGCCAACGTCCTGACTTTC
TRBJ2-7 . TRBD2 TRBV2 CASMTGLAGAYEQYF TGTGCCAGCATGACGGGACTAGCGGGAGCCTACGAGCAGTACTTC
TRBJ1-2 once . TRBV28 CASSLFTEAKGVGYTF TGTGCCAGCAGTTTATTTACGGAGGCCAAGGGCGTGGGCTACACCTTC
TRBJ2-2 . . TRBV10-3 CAISESSGTYTGELFF TGTGCCATCAGTGAGTCGAGTGGCACCTACACCGGGGAGCTGTTTTTT
TRBJ1-2 . TRBD1 TRBV27 CASSSYRGRNYGYTF TGTGCCAGCAGTTCTTACAGGGGGCGAAACTATGGCTACACCTTC
TRBJ2-2 . TRBD2 TRBV11-1 CASSLGLAGTGELFF TGTGCCAGCAGCTTAGGACTAGCGGGCACCGGGGAGCTGTTTTTT
TRBJ1-2 . . TRBV5-5 CASSLEPVGNGYTF TGTGCCAGCAGCTTGGAGCCGGTGGGAAATGGCTACACCTTC
TRBJ2-3 . TRBD2 TRBV10-3 CAMGLALSTDTQYF TGTGCCATGGGACTAGCCCTTAGCACAGATACGCAGTATTTT
TRBJ1-1 few . TRBV28 CASSSNTEAFF TGTGCCAGCAGTTCGAACACTGAAGCTTTCTTT
TRBJ2-1 once TRBD2 TRBV10-3 CAISENPGGSSYNEQFF TGTGCCATCAGTGAGAATCCGGGAGGGAGCTCCTACAATGAGCAGTTCTTC
TRBJ2-7 . TRBD2 TRBV5-1 CASQPSGGLDEQYF TGCGCCAGCCAACCGTCGGGAGGGCTGGACGAGCAGTACTTC
TRBJ1-1 . . TRBV7-9 CASSFLSSMATEAFF TGTGCCAGCAGCTTCCTGTCCTCCATGGCCACTGAAGCTTTCTTT
TRBJ2-3 . TRBD1 TRBV9 CASSVGDRGLYTQYF TGTGCCAGCAGCGTAGGGGACAGGGGGCTTTATACGCAGTATTTT
TRBJ1-1 once . TRBV25-1 CASSEYGRGEAFF TGTGCCAGCAGTGAATATGGGAGGGGAGAAGCTTTCTTT
TRBJ1-2 once . TRBV6-1 CASSSGTITIYGYTF TGTGCCAGCAGTTCCGGGACCATAACCATCTATGGCTACACCTTC
TRBJ2-4 . . TRBV6-1 CASSRRDPTENIQYF TGTGCCAGCAGCCGGCGGGATCCAACGGAAAACATTCAGTACTTC
TRBJ2-2 once TRBD2 TRBV5-1 CASTQKREAGWTGELFF TGCGCCAGCACCCAAAAACGGGAGGCAGGGTGGACCGGGGAGCTGTTTTTT
TRBJ1-1 . . TRBV6-6 CASSYSDIPGTEAFF TGTGCCAGCAGTTACTCGGACATACCGGGAACTGAAGCTTTCTTT
TRBJ1-3 . . TRBV5-5 CASSLTPGTSGNTIYF TGTGCCAGCAGCCTAACCCCAGGGACCTCTGGAAACACCATATATTTT
TRBJ2-7 . . TRBV4-3 CASSQRRDSHEQYF TGCGCCAGCAGCCAACGTCGGGATAGCCACGAGCAGTACTTC
TRBJ1-2 . TRBD1 TRBV6-6 CASSTTDRATWGYTF TGTGCCAGCAGTACCACGGACAGGGCTACGTGGGGCTACACCTTC
TRBJ2-3 . TRBD2 TRBV7-8 CASSSKSGLAQTYTQYF TGTGCCAGCAGCTCTAAATCTGGACTAGCGCAGACGTATACGCAGTATTTT
TRBJ2-5 once TRBD2 TRBV9 CASSPRTSGRGETQYF TGTGCCAGCAGCCCTCGGACTAGCGGGAGAGGAGAGACCCAGTACTTC
TRBJ1-4 . . TRBV5-3 CARSLGTVNEKLFF TGTGCCAGAAGCTTAGGAACAGTAAATGAAAAACTGTTTTTT
TRBJ2-5 . TRBD1 TRBV6-6 CASRVDRGGLEQYF TGTGCCAGCAGGGTCGACAGGGGCGGCTTAGAACAGTACTTC
TRBJ1-5 few . TRBV27 CASSLELGQPQHF TGTGCCAGCAGTTTAGAACTCGGTCAGCCCCAGCATTTT
TRBJ2-3 . TRBD1 TRBV5-1 CASSFDRGLTDTQYF TGCGCCAGCAGCTTCGACAGGGGGCTGACAGATACGCAGTATTTT
TRBJ1-6 . TRBD1 TRBV2 CASSPRGYSPLHF TGTGCCAGCAGTCCCAGGGGGTACTCACCCCTCCACTTT
TRBJ2-1 . . TRBV5-1 CASSSGQSHNEQFF TGCGCCAGCAGCTCTGGACAGTCTCACAATGAGCAGTTCTTC